This entry lists 2 T cell receptor beta chains sequenced from one sample in a study of long-term antiretroviral therapy in people with HIV. With survey level as its setting, the immunoSEQ assay was v3.0. Assay: immunoSEQ multiplex PCR; the TCRdb copy retains only in-frame clones and omits some. The table includes more than 35,000 clones, 86% detected once. Sequenced material: unsorted PBMCs, taken just before starting antiretroviral therapy. The receptors stem from a woman aged 18-35 years with HIV.

The chain uses TRBV9 and TRBJ2-7; TRBD2 is a possible D gene (5 bases). Trimming left V 4 bases short and J 0 bases short, with 14 bases between. The CDR3 is made up of 15 amino acids. The germline V gene encodes CDR1 SGDLS and CDR2 YYNGEE. The CDR3 DNA sequence: TGTGCCAGCAGCCGGGAAGGGCGGCACTCCTACGAGCAGTACTTC. Protein product: CASSREGRHSYEQYF.

This clone was seen only once. The chain is built from TRBV7-2 and TRBJ2-2; 9 bases are shared with TRBD2. CDR3 length: 17 amino acids. Germline CDR1 and CDR2: SGHTA and FQGNSA. The V and J ends lost 1 base and 5 bases, in that order; junction bases with no gene match: 8. The CDR3: CASSLVKGLAGTGELFF. The CDR3 coding sequence is TGTGCCAGCAGCTTAGTTAAGGGACTAGCAGGTACCGGGGAGCTGTTTTTT.